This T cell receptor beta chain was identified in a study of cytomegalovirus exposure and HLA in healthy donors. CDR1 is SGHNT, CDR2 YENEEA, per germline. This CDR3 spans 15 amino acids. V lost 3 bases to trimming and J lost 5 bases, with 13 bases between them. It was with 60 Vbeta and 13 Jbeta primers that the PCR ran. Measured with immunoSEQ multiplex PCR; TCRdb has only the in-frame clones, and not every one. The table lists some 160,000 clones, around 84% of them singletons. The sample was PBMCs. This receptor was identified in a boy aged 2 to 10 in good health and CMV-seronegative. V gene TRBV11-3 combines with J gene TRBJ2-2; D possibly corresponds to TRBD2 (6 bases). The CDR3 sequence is CASSFRSGRTGELFF. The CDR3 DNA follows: TGTGCCAGCAGCTTCCGTAGCGGAAGAACCGGGGAGCTGTTTTTT.